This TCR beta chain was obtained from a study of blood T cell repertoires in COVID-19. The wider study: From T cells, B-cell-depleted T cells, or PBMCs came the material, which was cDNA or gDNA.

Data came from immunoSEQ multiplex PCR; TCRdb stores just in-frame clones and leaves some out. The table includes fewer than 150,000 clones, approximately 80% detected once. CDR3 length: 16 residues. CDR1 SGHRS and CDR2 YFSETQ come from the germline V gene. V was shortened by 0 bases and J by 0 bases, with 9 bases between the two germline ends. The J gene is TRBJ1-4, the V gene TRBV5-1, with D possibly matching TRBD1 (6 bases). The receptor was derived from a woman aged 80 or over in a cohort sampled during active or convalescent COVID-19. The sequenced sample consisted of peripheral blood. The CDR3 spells CASSLASGATNEKLFF. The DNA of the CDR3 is TGCGCCAGCAGCTTGGCTTCAGGGGCAACTAATGAAAAACTGTTTTTT.